This T cell receptor (beta chain) was recovered during a study of T cells in Graves' hyperthyroidism and ophthalmopathy. This clonotype showed up many times. TCR beta CDR3 region amplification was performed from RNA transcripts. In the first-round RT-PCR of the TCR CDR3, the HTBI primer set was used. TCRdb reprocessed the multiplex PCR reads with MiXCR, giving one entry per CDR3 protein. This table holds 700,000 or so distinct CDR3 sequences, approximately 14% found once. The sample consisted of blood. The clonotype was recovered from a woman aged 50 to 65 with Graves' ophthalmopathy.

Here the CDR3 reads CATSDWGSGGRGSYNEQFF. CDR3 sequence (DNA): TGTGCCACCAGTGATTGGGGTAGCGGGGGTCGTGGGTCCTACAATGAGCAGTTCTTC. This chain links TRBV24-1 with TRBJ2-1, with 9 positions matching TRBD2. Germline V gives CDR1 KGHDR, CDR2 SFDVKD. The CDR3 contains 19 residues. V lost 2 bases, J lost 1 base, and 11 bases stayed unmatched.